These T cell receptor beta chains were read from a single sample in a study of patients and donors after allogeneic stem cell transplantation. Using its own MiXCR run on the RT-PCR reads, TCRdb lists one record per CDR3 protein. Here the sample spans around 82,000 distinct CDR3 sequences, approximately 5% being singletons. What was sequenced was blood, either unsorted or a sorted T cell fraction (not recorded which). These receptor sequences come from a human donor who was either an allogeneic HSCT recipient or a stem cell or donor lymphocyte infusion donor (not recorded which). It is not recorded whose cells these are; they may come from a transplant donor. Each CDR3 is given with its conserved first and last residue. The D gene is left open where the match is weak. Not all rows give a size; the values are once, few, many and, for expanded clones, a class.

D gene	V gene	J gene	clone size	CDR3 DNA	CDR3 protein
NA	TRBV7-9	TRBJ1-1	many	TGTGCCAGCAGCCCCAGAGGTTATTCTGAAGCTTTCTTT	CASSPRGYSEAFF
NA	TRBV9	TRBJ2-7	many	TGTGCCAGCAGCGTCGGACGGAGCTCCTACGAGCAGTACTTC	CASSVGRSSYEQYF
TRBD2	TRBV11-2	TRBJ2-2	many	TGTGCCAGCAGCTTACCCCTAGCGGGAGGGCCCACCGGGGAGCTGTTTTTT	CASSLPLAGGPTGELFF
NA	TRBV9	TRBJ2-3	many	TGTGCCAGCAGCGTTAAGACCAGCACAGATACGCAGTATTTT	CASSVKTSTDTQYF
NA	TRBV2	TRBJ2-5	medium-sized	TGTGCCAGCGGAGGGGGGGCCCAGTACTTC	CASGGGAQYF
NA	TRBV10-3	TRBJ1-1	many	TGTGCCAGCGCCTGGGGGACGAACACTGAAGCTTTCTTT	CASAWGTNTEAFF
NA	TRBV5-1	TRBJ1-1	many	TGCGCCAGCAGCTTAGGCCAGGGAAGAACTGAAGCTTTCTTT	CASSLGQGRTEAFF
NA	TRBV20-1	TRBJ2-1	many	TGCAGTGCTAGGGGGTTTACAACCTACAATGAGCAGTTCTTC	CSARGFTTYNEQFF
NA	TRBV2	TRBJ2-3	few	TGTGCCAGTGGGAAGGGGGCAGATACGCAGTATTTT	CASGKGADTQYF
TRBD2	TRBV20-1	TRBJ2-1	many	TGCAGTGCTCCCCTAGCTAGCGGGAGATGGAGAAGCCATGAGCAGTTCTTC	CSAPLASGRWRSHEQFF
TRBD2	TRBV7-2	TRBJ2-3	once	TGTGCCAGCAGCTCCATCCCGGTCGGGGGGTGGACAGATACGCAGTATTTT	CASSSIPVGGWTDTQYF
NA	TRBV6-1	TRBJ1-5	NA	TGTGCCAGCAGTGACGCGAAGGAGCTTTATAGCAATCAGCCCCAGCATTTT	CASSDAKELYSNQPQHF
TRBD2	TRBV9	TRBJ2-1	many	TGTGCCAGCAGCGTAGCTAGCGGGAGGGCCGACGAGCAGTTCTTC	CASSVASGRADEQFF
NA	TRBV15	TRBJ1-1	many	TGTGCCACCAGCCCCAGGGCTCACTTGAACACTGAAGCTTTCTTT	CATSPRAHLNTEAFF
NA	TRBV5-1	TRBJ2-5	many	TGCGCCAGCAGCCCATGGGGGCAGACAACCCAAGAGACCCAGTACTTC	CASSPWGQTTQETQYF
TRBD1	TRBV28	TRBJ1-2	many	TGTGCCAGCAGTTCAACGGGACAGCTCCCTGGCTACACCTTC	CASSSTGQLPGYTF
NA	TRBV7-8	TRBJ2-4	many	TGTGCCAGCAGTCCTTACAGGGTGATCCCGACACTAGCCAAAAACATTCAGTACTTC	CASSPYRVIPTLAKNIQYF
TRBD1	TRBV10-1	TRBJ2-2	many	TGCGCCAGCAGTAGACAGGGGGCGGGCACCGGGGAGCTGTTTTTT	CASSRQGAGTGELFF
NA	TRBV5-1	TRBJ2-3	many	TGCGCCAGCAGATCCCCCGAGGGCCAGGGCACAGATACGCAGTATTTT	CASRSPEGQGTDTQYF
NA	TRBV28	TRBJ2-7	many	TGTGCCAGTGGGAAGGGGAGAGAAAGCGAGCAGTACTTC	CASGKGRESEQYF
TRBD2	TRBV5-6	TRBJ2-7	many	TGTGCCAGCAGCTCCCGGGTCCAGCGGGGATCTTTCTACGAGCAGTACTTC	CASSSRVQRGSFYEQYF
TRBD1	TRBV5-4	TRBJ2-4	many	TGTGCCAGCAGCGTGACAGGGGTCAAAAACATTCAGTACTTC	CASSVTGVKNIQYF
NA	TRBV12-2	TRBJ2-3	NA	TGTGCAAGTCGCTTAGCCAGGGAGGCCACAGATACGCAGTATTTT	CASRLAREATDTQYF
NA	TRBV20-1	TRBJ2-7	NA	TGCAGTGCCCCCCCGGGGCAGTTTTTCGAGCAGTACTTC	CSAPPGQFFEQYF
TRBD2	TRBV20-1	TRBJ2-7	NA	TGCAGTGCTAGACCCTCAGGGACTAGTCTGAACAAGCAGTACTTC	CSARPSGTSLNKQYF
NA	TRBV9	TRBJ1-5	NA	TGTGCCAGCAGCGTAGGAGCGGGGGGCAATCAGCCCCAGCATTTT	CASSVGAGGNQPQHF
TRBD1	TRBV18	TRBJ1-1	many	TGTGCCAGCTCACCAGTTGGCCAGGGGGGAAAAGCTTTCTTT	CASSPVGQGGKAFF
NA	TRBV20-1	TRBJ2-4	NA	TGCAGTGCTAGAGGGGAGCAGGGAAACATTCAGTACTTC	CSARGEQGNIQYF
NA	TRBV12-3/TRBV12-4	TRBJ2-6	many	TGTGCCAGCAGTACAGGCTCTGGGGCCAACGTCCTGACTTTC	CASSTGSGANVLTF
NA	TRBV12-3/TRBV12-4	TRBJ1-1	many	TGTGCCAGCAGTTTGGTGTCCCTTAATAGCCAGGGAGGCACTGAAGCTTTCTTT	CASSLVSLNSQGGTEAFF
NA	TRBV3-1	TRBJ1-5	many	TGTGCCAGCAGCCAAGATTACGGCCAGCCCCAGCATTTT	CASSQDYGQPQHF
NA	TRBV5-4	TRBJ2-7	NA	TGTGCCAGCAGCGTCCGTGAAGAGCAGTACTTC	CASSVREEQYF
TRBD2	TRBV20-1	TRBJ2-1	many	TGCAGTGCTAGTTGGGGCGGGGGGGCGATCTACAATGAGCAGTTCTTC	CSASWGGGAIYNEQFF
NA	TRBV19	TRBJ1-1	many	TGTGCCAGTAGTCAGTTAGTACCGAACACTGAAGCTTTCTTT	CASSQLVPNTEAFF
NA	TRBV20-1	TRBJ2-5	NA	TGCAGTGCTAGAGTAGTAGAAGAGACCCAGTACTTC	CSARVVEETQYF
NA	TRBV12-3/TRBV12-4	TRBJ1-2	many	TGTGCCTGGTGGACAGCCGTTTATGGCTACACCTTC	CAWWTAVYGYTF
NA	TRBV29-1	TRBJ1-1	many	TGCAGCGTTATTGAGCAGGTCGAAGCTTTCTTT	CSVIEQVEAFF
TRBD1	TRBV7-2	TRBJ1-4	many	TGTGCCAGCAGCTCCAGGACAGGGGAACAGGCTCTGTTTTTT	CASSSRTGEQALFF
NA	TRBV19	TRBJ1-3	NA	TGTGCCAGTAGTACCATTCGCCCCGGCCGCGGCGGAAACACCATATATTTT	CASSTIRPGRGGNTIYF
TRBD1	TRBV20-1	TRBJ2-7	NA	TGCAGTGCTACGTTACCTACAGGGGATCGGTACGAGCAGTACTTC	CSATLPTGDRYEQYF
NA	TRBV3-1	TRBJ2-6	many	TGTGCCAGCAGCCGGGAGTCTACTGGGGCCAACGTCCTGACTTTC	CASSRESTGANVLTF
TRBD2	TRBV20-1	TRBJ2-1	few	TGCAGTGCTACCGGGTGGGGCCAACCGAGGACTAGCGGGAGTAATGAGCAGTTCTTC	CSATGWGQPRTSGSNEQFF
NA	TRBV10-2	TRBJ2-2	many	TGCGCCAGCAAGACAGATTACACCGGGGAGCTGTTTTTT	CASKTDYTGELFF
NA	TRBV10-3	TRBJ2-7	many	TGTGCCATCAGTGAGTTTTCGGAGCAGTACTTC	CAISEFSEQYF
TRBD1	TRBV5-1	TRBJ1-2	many	TGCGCCAGCAGCTGGGGGACAGGGGGCGATTCTGGCTACACCTTC	CASSWGTGGDSGYTF
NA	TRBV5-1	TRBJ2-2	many	TGCGCCAGCAGCAGCGGACAGACGAACACCGGGGAGCTGTTTTTT	CASSSGQTNTGELFF
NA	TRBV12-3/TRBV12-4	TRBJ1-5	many	TGTGCCAGCAGTACTCACCCGGGGGGGGGCAATCAGCCCCAGCATTTT	CASSTHPGGGNQPQHF
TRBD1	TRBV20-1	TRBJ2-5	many	TGCAGTGCTAGTCAGGGGGCGGGAAAGACCCAGTACTTC	CSASQGAGKTQYF
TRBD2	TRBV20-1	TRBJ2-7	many	TGCAGTGCTAGAGATCTTGTAGCGGGATATCACGAGCAGTACTTC	CSARDLVAGYHEQYF
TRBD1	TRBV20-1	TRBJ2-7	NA	TGCAGTGCGAAACCCCGGGACAGGGGCAATATCGAGCAGTACTTC	CSAKPRDRGNIEQYF
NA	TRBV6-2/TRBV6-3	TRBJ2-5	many	TGTGCCAGCAGTTTGGTCGGGGGGACCCAGTACTTC	CASSLVGGTQYF
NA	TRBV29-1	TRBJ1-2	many	TGCAGCCCGGAACACCCGAACTATGGCTACACCTTC	CSPEHPNYGYTF
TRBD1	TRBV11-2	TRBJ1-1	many	TGTGCCAGCAGCTTAGTGCAGGGGGCAGGGAACACTGAAGCTTTCTTT	CASSLVQGAGNTEAFF
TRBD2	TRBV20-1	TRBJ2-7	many	TGCAGTGCTAACCTAGGGACTGGCGGGAGTACCCACGAGCAGTACTTC	CSANLGTGGSTHEQYF
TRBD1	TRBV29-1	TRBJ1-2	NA	TGCAGCGTTGCCGACAGGGGGGGGATTAGCTACACCTTC	CSVADRGGISYTF